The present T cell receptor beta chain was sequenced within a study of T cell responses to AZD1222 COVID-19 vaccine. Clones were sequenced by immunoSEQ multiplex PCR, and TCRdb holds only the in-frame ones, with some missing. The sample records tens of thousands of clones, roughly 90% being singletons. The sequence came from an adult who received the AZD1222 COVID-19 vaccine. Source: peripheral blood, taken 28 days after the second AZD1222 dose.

The CDR3 DNA sequence: TGTGCCAGCAGTTACTCGCGAACGTCTGGGGCCAACGTCCTGACTTTC. Translating it yields CASSYSRTSGANVLTF. The chain has TRBV6-5 and TRBJ2-6, with D unclear. V lost 0 bases and J 1 base, leaving 7 bases between the germline ends. The CDR3 sequence is 16 residues long. The V gene's germline CDR1 is MNHEY and CDR2 SVGAGI.